Listed here are 16 T cell receptor beta chains from one sample, sequenced in a study of identical twins. MiXCR, run by TCRdb on the 5' RACE reads, gives a single entry per CDR3 protein. The sample lists fewer than 900,000 distinct CDR3 sequences, 15% to 20% occurring once. The same data also contributed to another study, on T cells expressing NK-cell markers.

Sequencing used PBMCs. These receptors all come from a young woman in good health.

The gene calls are TRBV5-1 and TRBJ1-1; 9 positions agree with TRBD1. Germline V lookup: CDR1 SGHRS, CDR2 YFSETQ. Trimming cost V 0 bases and J 5 bases; bases outside gene matches: 8. The CDR3 consists of 16 residues. The CDR3 is CASSLVVQGARTEAFF. CDR3 bases: TGCGCCAGCAGCTTGGTAGTACAGGGGGCACGGACTGAAGCTTTCTTT.

The chain employs TRBV6-5 and TRBJ2-2; weak D call: TRBD1 (6 bases). The CDR3 runs 14 residues. Per the germline V gene, CDR1 is MNHEY and CDR2 is SVGAGI. The ends were cut back, 4 bases at V and 7 bases at J, with 13 bases in the middle. DNA of the CDR3: TGTGCCAGCAGTTTTACAGGGTTGGGCGGGGAGCTGTTTTTT. Translated, it gives CASSFTGLGGELFF.

The chain recombines TRBV20-1 with TRBJ2-3; D unclear. The germline gives CDR1 DFQATT, CDR2 SNEGSKA (reference sequence). V was cut by 0 bases and J by 4 bases, with 11 bases left in between. The CDR3 is 14 amino acids. The CDR3 loop reads CSARDYPDADTQYF. CDR3 DNA sequence: TGCAGTGCTAGAGATTACCCCGACGCAGATACGCAGTATTTT.

This clonotype has a handful of counts. The rearrangement joins TRBV7-2 to TRBJ2-2; D not resolved. V was trimmed by 5 bases and J by 7 bases, leaving 14 bases between them. Germline CDR1 is SGHTA and CDR2 is FQGNSA. This CDR3 is built from 14 residues. The CDR3 nucleotides are TGTGCCAGCAGCCTACCTTTCTATAACGGGGAGCTGTTTTTT. Amino acid sequence: CASSLPFYNGELFF.

This chain links TRBV25-1 with TRBJ2-1; possible D gene TRBD2, 6 bases. V gave up 2 bases and J gave up 7 bases, with 9 bases separating them. The CDR3 covers 13 residues. From germline, CDR1 is MGHDK and CDR2 SYGVNS. Here the CDR3 DNA reads TGTGCCAGCAGTGAAGGGGGGAAGAATGAGCAGTTCTTC. Protein: CASSEGGKNEQFF. The complete variable domain, with remaining parts taken from reference TRBV25-1 and TRBJ2-1, reads EADIYQTPRYLVIGTGKKITLECSQTMGHDKMYWYQQDPGMELHLIHYSYGVNSTEKGDLSSESTVSRIRTEHFPLTLESARPSHTSQYLCASSEGGKNEQFFGPGTRLTVL.

The CDR3 is CASSQVRNVETGTDTQYF. CDR3 sequence (DNA): TGTGCCAGCAGCCAAGTGAGGAATGTGGAGACGGGCACAGATACGCAGTATTTT. The V call is TRBV4-2, the J call TRBJ2-3; the D is unclear. CDR3 size: 18 residues. Trimming shortened V by 1 base and J by 1 base, and 18 bases separated the two germline ends. Per germline, CDR1 LGHNA and CDR2 YNFKEQ.

The genes are TRBV11-1 and TRBJ2-7; D is perhaps TRBD2 (6 bases). There are 15 residues in the CDR3. V was pared by 4 bases and J by 1 base, with 14 bases between. The germline gives CDR1 SGHAT, CDR2 FQDESV (reference sequence). The CDR3 DNA follows: TGTGCCAGCAGCTGGGGGGACGGTCCGTCCTACGAGCAGTACTTC. This gives the protein CASSWGDGPSYEQYF.

This clonotype was observed a few times. The chain combines TRBV5-1 with TRBJ1-1, with D unresolved. This CDR3 comprises 15 residues. From germline, CDR1 is SGHRS and CDR2 YFSETQ. V lost 3 bases to trimming and J lost 5 bases, with 17 bases between them. CDR3: CASSSQDGHRTEAFF. CDR3 DNA sequence: TGCGCCAGCAGCTCCCAGGACGGTCATCGGACTGAAGCTTTCTTT. Full variable domain (missing parts from reference TRBV5-1 and TRBJ1-1): KAGVTQTPRYLIKTRGQQVTLSCSPISGHRSVSWYQQTPGQGLQFLFEYFSETQRNKGNFPGRFSGRQFSNSRSEMNVSTLELGDSALYLCASSSQDGHRTEAFFGQGTRLTVV.

The chain joins TRBV10-3 to TRBJ2-3; possibly TRBD1 for D (7 bases). V shed 5 bases and J shed 0 bases, with 12 bases lying between them. CDR1 is ENHRY, CDR2 SYGVKD, per germline. CDR3 length: 15 amino acids. This chain's CDR3 is CAISPQGRSTDTQYF. The CDR3 nucleotides are TGTGCCATCAGTCCACAGGGGAGGAGCACAGATACGCAGTATTTT.

This clonotype was observed a handful of times. The DNA of the CDR3 is TGTGCCAGCAGCCAAGAGGAGTGGGTCTCTCCACATGGCTACACCTTC. It codes for CASSQEEWVSPHGYTF. This chain uses TRBV14 with TRBJ1-2; D is ambiguous. Trimming took off 0 bases at V and 6 bases at J, with 17 bases between the two ends. Germline V gene sequence: CDR1 SGHDN, CDR2 FVKESK. This CDR3 region has 16 residues.

This chain joins TRBV7-9 and TRBJ1-1; D is unresolved. V lost 2 bases, J lost 3 bases, and 7 bases lay in between. This CDR3 is built from 13 residues. The V gene's germline CDR1 is SEHNR and CDR2 FQNEAQ (reference sequence). CDR3 sequence (DNA): TGTGCCAGCAGCTTAAACATTTACACTGAAGCTTTCTTT. Translating it yields CASSLNIYTEAFF.

The chain recombines TRBV29-1 with TRBJ2-3, with D perhaps matching TRBD2 (6 bases). Germline V gene data show CDR1 as SQVTM and CDR2 as ANQGSEA. This CDR3 has 14 amino acids. Trimming removed 4 bases at V and 1 base at J, with 12 bases between. CDR3 amino acids: CSVVGEEGTDTQYF. CDR3 nucleotide sequence: TGCAGCGTTGTGGGGGAGGAGGGCACAGATACGCAGTATTTT.

The table lists this clonotype with a few counts. The V gene is TRBV12-3 or TRBV12-4, the J gene TRBJ1-3, with TRBD1 as a possible D gene (5 bases). The V end lost 11 bases, the J end lost 7 bases, and 12 bases lay between the germline ends. This CDR3 contains 11 residues. The CDR3 coding sequence is TGTGCCTCGAGAGGGGCGAACACCATATATTTT. Encoded protein: CASRGANTIYF.

This clonotype was observed at least ten times. The V call is TRBV12-3 or TRBV12-4, the J call TRBJ1-6; no firm D call. This CDR3 is 15 amino acids long. V was shortened by 5 bases and J by 4 bases, with 12 bases between the two germline ends. In DNA, the CDR3 is TGTGCCAGCAGTCGGGAGACGGGATATAATTCACCCCTCCACTTT. Translated, it gives CASSRETGYNSPLHF.

This clonotype was seen a handful of times. The chain joins TRBV15 to TRBJ2-3; 7 bases align to TRBD2. The CDR3 has 14 residues. J lost 6 bases, V lost 4 bases, and 7 bases had no gene match. In germline, CDR1 is LNHNV, CDR2 YYDKDF (reference sequence). The CDR3 nucleotides are TGTGCCACCAGCATTGGCGGGAGTGAGGATACGCAGTATTTT. This codes for CATSIGGSEDTQYF.

This CDR3 is CASSDTGTGAYEQYF. The CDR3 nucleotides read TGTGCCAGCAGCGACACCGGGACAGGGGCCTACGAGCAGTACTTC. The J gene is TRBJ2-7, the V gene TRBV12-3 or TRBV12-4; 10 bases are a match to TRBD1. V lost 6 bases, J lost 2 bases, and 7 bases stayed unmatched. The CDR3 is 15 amino acids.